This T cell receptor (beta chain) was obtained from a study of blood T cell repertoires in COVID-19. Study in general: Sample material is recorded as cDNA or gDNA derived from T cells, B-cell-depleted T cells, or PBMCs.

Germline CDR1 is MNHEY and CDR2 is SVGAGI. The V gene lost 3 bases and the J gene lost 5 bases, with 16 bases spanning the gap. CDR3 length: 15 residues. Sequencing used immunoSEQ multiplex PCR; TCRdb keeps in-frame clones, though not all of them. Of approximately 200,000 clones in the sample, about 91% were seen once. This rearrangement joins TRBV6-5 to TRBJ1-1; D may be TRBD1 (6 bases). Sequencing was carried out using PBMCs or T cells enriched from blood (not recorded which). The source of this sequence is a man between 18 and 29 years old with acute COVID-19. The CDR3 is CASSYADGGRTEAFF. In DNA, the CDR3 is TGTGCCAGCAGTTATGCTGATGGGGGCCGGACTGAAGCTTTCTTT.